What follows are 8 T cell receptor beta chains derived from one specimen sequenced in a study of Graves' ophthalmopathy and Graves' hyperthyroidism. Amplifying from RNA transcripts, the study obtained TCR beta CDR3 regions. HTBI primers were employed in first-round RT-PCR, then a second-round multiplex PCR followed. TCRdb redid the calling of the multiplex PCR reads with MiXCR, one entry per CDR3 protein. The sample has hundreds of thousands of distinct CDR3 sequences, roughly two fifths seen once. Sequenced: peripheral blood. The receptors here all came from an adult man with Graves' ophthalmopathy.

This clonotype was found a few times. The chain has TRBV9 and TRBJ2-2; no clear D. CDR1 is SGDLS and CDR2 is YYNGEE in the germline V gene. The V and J ends lost 0 bases and 4 bases respectively, with 10 bases between them. The CDR3 length is 15 residues. The CDR3 sequence: CASSVVASSTGELFF. Here the CDR3 DNA reads TGTGCCAGCAGCGTAGTGGCTAGTAGCACCGGGGAGCTGTTTTTT.

There are many counts of this clonotype. The V call is TRBV2, the J call TRBJ2-2; D might be TRBD2 (6 bases). Germline loops: CDR1 SNHLY, CDR2 FYNNEI. Trimming pared 4 bases from V and 7 bases from J, leaving 13 bases between. The CDR3 is 14 residues long. CDR3 residues: CASSVERAGGELFF. The DNA of the CDR3 is TGTGCCAGCAGTGTTGAGCGGGCCGGCGGGGAGCTGTTTTTT.

The rearrangement joins TRBV10-3 to TRBJ2-7; the match to TRBD1 covers 7 bases. The V gene's germline CDR1 is ENHRY and CDR2 SYGVKD. This CDR3 comprises 13 residues. This CDR3 reads CARVPGGSYEQYF. In DNA, the CDR3 is TGTGCTAGAGTGCCAGGGGGATCCTACGAGCAGTACTTC.

This clonotype was seen more than once but under ten times. This sequence joins TRBV6-6 and TRBJ1-4, with a tentative D call TRBD1 (5 bases). CDR1 and CDR2 from the germline V gene are MNHNY and SVGAGI (reference sequence). With 5 bases removed from V and 6 bases from J, the gap between germline ends came to 16 bases. This CDR3 contains 15 residues. CDR3 residues: CASSLGTARHEKLFF. CDR3 nucleotide sequence: TGTGCCAGCAGTCTCGGGACGGCCCGGCATGAAAAACTGTTTTTT.

Ten or more counts support this clonotype. The CDR3 DNA sequence: TGTGCCAGCAGGCTACATCAGGACGGCAATGAAAAACTGTTTTTT. Encoded protein: CASRLHQDGNEKLFF. The chain uses TRBV6-2 or TRBV6-3 and TRBJ1-4; D is unresolved. The CDR3 spans 15 residues. The V end lost 6 bases, the J end lost 5 bases, and 16 bases lay between the germline ends. Looked up from germline, CDR1 is MNHEY and CDR2 is SVGEGT.

A word on this clonotype: This likely comes from a read error, as the CDR3 has no conserved phenylalanine or tryptophan at its end. The limits of the CDR3 on the DNA are not certain, so only TCRdb's listed CDR3 is given. The chain has TRBV11-2 and TRBJ1-4; TRBD1 is the table's D call and was not checked against the DNA. The CDR3 contains 9 residues when both ends are counted. The germline CDR1 and CDR2 sequences are SGHAT and FQNNGV. Here the CDR3 reads CASSLVREI.

This clonotype was detected many times. The V gene is TRBV7-2, the J gene TRBJ1-2; no clear D. With 5 bases removed from V and 5 bases from J, the gap between germline ends came to 9 bases. The CDR3 sequence is 12 residues long. Per the germline V gene, CDR1 is SGHTA and CDR2 is FQGNSA. The CDR3 reads CASSPSPYGYTF. CDR3 bases: TGTGCCAGCAGCCCATCGCCATATGGCTACACCTTC.

This clonotype was recorded many times. The rearrangement joins TRBV19 to TRBJ1-2; tentative D call: TRBD1 (6 bases). V lost 5 bases and J 1 base, leaving 11 bases between the germline ends. This CDR3 contains 14 residues. Germline CDR1 and CDR2: LNHDA and SQIVND (reference sequence). CDR3 residues: CASSSWTDNYGYTF. In DNA form, the CDR3 reads TGTGCCAGTAGTTCATGGACAGATAACTATGGCTACACCTTC.